This is a list of T cell receptor beta chains from one sample in a study of beta chain features in type 1 diabetes. Libraries were prepared by immunoSEQ multiplex PCR; TCRdb keeps only in-frame clonotypes and omits some of them. Here the sample spans about 900,000 clones, roughly 17% being singletons. The source material was naive CD4+ T cells from blood. These receptors were taken from a woman aged 18-35 years in good health. The CDR3 runs from the conserved cysteine through the conserved F or W. The order of the fields is clone size, D gene, J gene, V gene, CDR3 DNA, CDR3 protein. The D gene is left open where the match is weak. Clone size, where shown, is once, few, many, or a class for clones that have expanded.

>few|-|TRBJ2-4|TRBV28
TGTGCCAGCAGTTTGGGGGCGGGAAACATTCAGTACTTC
CASSLGAGNIQYF
>few|TRBD2|TRBJ2-2|TRBV7-3
TGTGCCAGCGGACTAGCCGGGGAGCTGTTTTTT
CASGLAGELFF
>-|-|TRBJ2-7|TRBV6-6
TGTGCCAGCAGTTACCCACAGGCCGTAACCTACGAGCAGTACTTC
CASSYPQAVTYEQYF
>-|TRBD2|TRBJ2-3|TRBV11-1
TGTGCCAGCAGCTTAAGTCCTAGCGGCCTCACAGATACGCAGTATTTT
CASSLSPSGLTDTQYF
>-|-|TRBJ2-5|TRBV5-1
TGCGCCAGCAGCTTGGAGGCAGGGTTAAGAGAGACCCAGTACTTC
CASSLEAGLRETQYF
>few|-|TRBJ2-7|TRBV19
TGTGCCAGTAGTACCCAGGGGATAGCCTACGAGCAGTACTTC
CASSTQGIAYEQYF
>-|TRBD1|TRBJ2-7|TRBV14
TGTGCCAGCAGCCACCCAGGGGGTTCGCATATCGAGCAGTACTTC
CASSHPGGSHIEQYF
>-|-|TRBJ2-5|TRBV7-9
TGTGCCAGCAGCTTAAGGAGGGACGAGACCCAGTACTTC
CASSLRRDETQYF
>-|-|TRBJ2-5|TRBV4-1
TGCGCCAGCAGCCTTCTAGGCGGCAGTAAAGAGACCCAGTACTTC
CASSLLGGSKETQYF
>-|TRBD1|TRBJ2-5|TRBV7-2
TGTGCCAGCAGCTTGGACGGGGACAGGTTACGGGAGACCCAGTACTTC
CASSLDGDRLRETQYF
>-|TRBD2|TRBJ2-3|TRBV10-3
TGTGCCATCAGTGAGTCGGCCGGGACTAGCGGGAGGCGAACAGATACGCAGTATTTT
CAISESAGTSGRRTDTQYF
>few|TRBD2|TRBJ2-1|TRBV28
TGTGCCAGCAGTAAACGAATAGCGGGAGAAGAGCAGTTCTTC
CASSKRIAGEEQFF
>-|-|TRBJ1-3|TRBV14
TGTGCCAGCAGCCAGTTACAGGCCCGAAACACCATATATTTT
CASSQLQARNTIYF
>few|-|TRBJ2-1|TRBV4-2
TGTGCCAGCACCCCTCTCGGGGACTACAATGAGCAGTTCTTC
CASTPLGDYNEQFF
>-|-|TRBJ2-1|TRBV20-1
TGCAGTGCTAGATTGAATCCGTTCTTC
CSARLNPFF
>once|-|TRBJ2-3|TRBV5-1
TGCGCCAGCCTCCGGGACTCAGGCACAGATACGCAGTATTTT
CASLRDSGTDTQYF
>few|-|TRBJ2-7|TRBV5-6
TGTGCCAGCAGCTTGGGGGTCTTCTACGAGCAGTACTTC
CASSLGVFYEQYF
>few|TRBD1|TRBJ2-3|TRBV7-9
TGTGCCAGCAGCGATCGGGACAGGGGCACAGATACGCAGTATTTT
CASSDRDRGTDTQYF
>few|-|TRBJ2-7|TRBV7-2
TGTGCCAGCAGCTTAGATAGAGGGCCCTACGAGCAGTACTTC
CASSLDRGPYEQYF
>few|-|TRBJ2-5|TRBV5-1
TGCGCCAGCAGTCAACAAGAGACCCAGTACTTC
CASSQQETQYF
>-|TRBD2|TRBJ2-7|TRBV11-2
TGTGCCAGCAGCCTTAGCGGGTACTCCTACGAGCAGTACTTC
CASSLSGYSYEQYF
>few|TRBD2|TRBJ2-7|TRBV7-8
TGTGCCAGCAGCGGACTAGCGGGAGTATACGAGCAGTACTTC
CASSGLAGVYEQYF
>few|-|TRBJ2-7|TRBV13
TGTGCCAGCAGTGTTTGGGATCCACTAATCTCCTACGAGCAGTACTTC
CASSVWDPLISYEQYF
>few|-|TRBJ2-1|TRBV7-2
TGTGCCAGCAGCCCATTTCCCGGCAGTAATGAGCAGTTCTTC
CASSPFPGSNEQFF
>few|-|TRBJ2-2|TRBV6-5
TGTGCCAGCAGTTACTCGGTGGCCGGGGAGCTGTTTTTT
CASSYSVAGELFF
>few|-|TRBJ1-5|TRBV7-2
TGTGCCAGCAGCTTAGAGGGGAGGCAGCAGCCCCAGCATTTT
CASSLEGRQQPQHF
>-|TRBD1|TRBJ1-2|TRBV5-4
TGTGCCAGCAGCTTCGGACAGGGAGCAAACTATGGCTACACCTTC
CASSFGQGANYGYTF
>few|TRBD2|TRBJ2-3|TRBV20-1
TGCAGTGCTTCACGGGAGGACACGCAGTATTTT
CSASREDTQYF
>-|-|TRBJ1-2|TRBV5-1
TGCGCCAGCAGCTCCACAGGGTCTGGATCGGCTAACTATGGCTACACCTTC
CASSSTGSGSANYGYTF
>-|TRBD2|TRBJ2-5|TRBV7-2
TGTGCCAGCAGCCCGGGACTAGCGGGGCAAGAGACCCAGTACTTC
CASSPGLAGQETQYF
>few|-|TRBJ1-2|TRBV29-1
TGCAGCGTTGAAGGCTCCTCGACAGCTAACTATGGCTACACCTTC
CSVEGSSTANYGYTF
>few|TRBD2|TRBJ2-2|TRBV18
TGTGCCAGCTCACTACTAGCGGGAGACACCGGGGAGCTGTTTTTT
CASSLLAGDTGELFF
>-|-|TRBJ2-2|TRBV10-3
TGTGCCATCAGTGGGGGGGTCGGGGAGCTGTTTTTT
CAISGGVGELFF
>-|TRBD2|TRBJ2-2|TRBV7-9
TGTGCCAGCAGCTTAGAACACCTAGCGGGAGCCGGGGAGCTGTTTTTT
CASSLEHLAGAGELFF
>-|-|TRBJ2-7|TRBV27
TGTGCCAGCAGCCCCGGGGACACCTACGAGCAGTACTTC
CASSPGDTYEQYF
>once|TRBD1|TRBJ1-4|TRBV9
TGTGCCAGCAGCGCACAGACAGGGGCAACTAATGAAAAACTGTTTTTT
CASSAQTGATNEKLFF
>few|TRBD2|TRBJ2-1|TRBV28
TGTGCCAGCAGTCCGACTAGCGGCTTACCACGGGAGCAGTTCTTC
CASSPTSGLPREQFF
>few|-|TRBJ2-5|TRBV11-1
TGTGCCAGCAGCTTAGGACTTGGACGTGGGGAGACCCAGTACTTC
CASSLGLGRGETQYF
>few|-|TRBJ2-5|TRBV11-2
TGTGCCAGCAGCTTCCAGGGATGGGCAGAGACCCAGTACTTC
CASSFQGWAETQYF
>few|-|TRBJ2-2|TRBV11-2
TGTGCCAGCAGCCCACAGGCCGGGGAGCTGTTTTTT
CASSPQAGELFF
>few|-|TRBJ1-5|TRBV2
TGTGCCAGCAGTGAAGGATCAGGGTATCAGCCCCAGCATTTT
CASSEGSGYQPQHF
>few|TRBD2|TRBJ2-1|TRBV11-2
TGTGCCAGCAGCTTTAGATGGGAGGGGTATAATGAGCAGTTCTTC
CASSFRWEGYNEQFF
>few|TRBD1|TRBJ1-5|TRBV5-6
TGTGCCAGCAGCTTGGGCCGTCGCCGACAGGGAAGCAATCAGCCCCAGCATTTT
CASSLGRRRQGSNQPQHF
>few|-|TRBJ2-7|TRBV7-9
TGTGCCAGCAGCGGCGGGGTCCATGGCTACGAGCAGTACTTC
CASSGGVHGYEQYF
>-|-|TRBJ2-7|TRBV7-9
TGTGCCAGCAGCTTAGGTCAGGGGCAGTACGAGCAGTACTTC
CASSLGQGQYEQYF
>-|-|TRBJ1-5|TRBV21-1
TGTGCCAGCCGCAGAAAGACGGACGGCAATAGCAATCAGCCCCAGCATTTT
CASRRKTDGNSNQPQHF
>few|-|TRBJ2-2|TRBV19
TGTGCCAGTAGTCCCGAATCCCTTCTGACCGGGGAGCTGTTTTTT
CASSPESLLTGELFF
>-|TRBD2|TRBJ2-7|TRBV7-2
TGTGCCAGCAGCTTCTTAGCGGGTCCGACCTACGAGCAGTACTTC
CASSFLAGPTYEQYF